One sample yielded the 9 T cell receptor beta chains listed below, sequenced in a study of technical replicates of blood from several donors. The protocol was immunoSEQ multiplex PCR, while the TCRdb copy is restricted to in-frame clones and leaves out a portion. The table shows some 70,000 clones, with roughly 90% occurring only once. The sample comprised T cells isolated from PBMCs. These TCRs come from a human donor in good health.

The chain has TRBV2 and TRBJ2-7, with D possibly being TRBD2 (5 bases). CDR1 and CDR2 (germline): SNHLY, FYNNEI. The CDR3 covers 14 residues. Trimming stripped 5 bases from V and 3 bases from J, with 14 bases between. The CDR3 reads CASSSGLAGYEQYF. In DNA form, the CDR3 reads TGTGCCAGCAGTTCCGGGCTCGCGGGCTACGAGCAGTACTTC.

This clone was counted a single time. The chain has TRBV6-1 and TRBJ2-3; 7 bases are a match to TRBD2. V was pared by 2 bases and J by 2 bases, with 10 bases of the junction left unmatched. Germline V gives CDR1 MNHNS, CDR2 SASEGT. CDR3 length equals 17 residues. The CDR3 coding sequence is TGTGCCAGCAGTGAATTGAGGGGAGGGCAGGCCACAGATACGCAGTATTTT. Protein product: CASSELRGGQATDTQYF.

This chain connects TRBV27 to TRBJ1-5; 10 nucleotides match TRBD1. In germline, CDR1 is MNHEY, CDR2 SMNVEV (reference sequence). After removal of 7 bases from V and 6 bases from J, the junction contained 6 bases not matched to a gene. The CDR3 runs to 14 residues. The DNA of the CDR3 is TGTGCCAGCACCTCGACAGGGGGCGGTCAGCCCCAGCATTTT. It translates to CASTSTGGGQPQHF.

The genes are TRBV27 and TRBJ2-7, with D unclear. This CDR3 is built from 13 residues. V was clipped by 5 bases and J by 1 base, with 9 bases between them. The germline V gene has CDR1 MNHEY and CDR2 SMNVEV (reference sequence). The CDR3 loop is CASSPGSSYEQYF. The CDR3 region has the DNA TGTGCCAGCAGTCCCGGGTCTTCCTACGAGCAGTACTTC.

The table lists this clone with a count of one. V and J are TRBV7-2 and TRBJ2-2; 9 positions match TRBD1. The CDR3 is 14 residues long. The V gene's germline CDR1 is SGHTA and CDR2 FQGNSA. With V trimmed by 8 bases and J by 5 bases, 6 bases remained unmatched. CDR3 in DNA: TGTGCCAGCTCAAGACAGGGGGGGACCGGGGAGCTGTTTTTT. Protein product: CASSRQGGTGELFF.

This sequence joins TRBV7-9 and TRBJ1-1; maybe TRBD1 (6 bases). Trimming pared 11 bases from V and 0 bases from J, leaving 16 bases between. CDR3 length equals 14 residues. CDR1 and CDR2 (germline): SEHNR, FQNEAQ (reference sequence). The CDR3 coding sequence is TGTGCCGGAGGTCGTGGGGGCCTGAACACTGAAGCTTTCTTT. It is translated as CAGGRGGLNTEAFF.

The chain combines TRBV15 with TRBJ2-7, with 7 bases lining up with TRBD1. The CDR3 contains 12 residues. V shed 6 bases and J 5 bases; nucleotides not matched to a gene: 4. Looked up from germline, CDR1 is LNHNV and CDR2 is YYDKDF (reference sequence). The CDR3 DNA follows: TGTGCCACCAGTATAACAGGGGACGAGCAGTACTTC. Encoded protein: CATSITGDEQYF.

The rearrangement uses TRBV15 and TRBJ1-5; TRBD1 matches 7 bases. The CDR3 contains 13 residues. Trimming at V came to 4 bases and at J to 6 bases, leaving 3 bases not matched to a gene. CDR1 is LNHNV and CDR2 is YYDKDF in the germline V gene (reference sequence). CDR3 residues: CATSNRGLQPQHF. CDR3 DNA: TGTGCCACCAGCAATAGGGGGCTTCAGCCCCAGCATTTT. The variable domain in full, completed from reference TRBV15 and TRBJ1-5, reads DAMVIQNPRYQVTQFGKPVTLSCSQTLNHNVMYWYQQKSSQAPKLLFHYYDKDFNNEADTPDNFQSRRPNTSFCFLDIRSPGLGDTAMYLCATSNRGLQPQHFGDGTRLSIL.

The chain is built from TRBV6-6 and TRBJ1-5, with D maybe TRBD1 (6 bases). Germline CDR1 and CDR2: MNHNY and SVGAGI (reference sequence). This CDR3 comprises 14 residues. Trimming removed 2 bases from V and 5 bases from J, with 10 bases in between. Here the CDR3 reads CASSYRGGDQPQHF. The CDR3 nucleotides read TGTGCCAGCAGTTACAGGGGGGGGGATCAGCCCCAGCATTTT.